The sequence of this T cell receptor beta chain was determined in a study of T-cell reconstitution after alpha-beta-depleted transplantation in children. Unique molecular identifiers tagged the TCRbeta library. MiXCR was run by TCRdb on the PCR reads, yielding one entry per CDR3 protein. The top ten clones hold 11% to 15% of a sample with around 490,000 distinct CDR3 sequences, over 10% of them seen once. This CDR3 comprises 15 residues. Trimming cost V 7 bases and J 0 bases, with 15 bases left between them. This clonotype was recorded at least ten times. The sequencing here drew on PBMCs, mostly from graft donor cells, taken 180 days after TCRalphabeta/CD19-depleted stem cell transplant. V is TRBV12-3 or TRBV12-4 and J is TRBJ1-1, with D possibly TRBD1 on 6 matching bases. The origin of this receptor is a female patient aged 2-15 years who had a stem cell transplant for aplastic anemia, so the T cells may come from the graft donor. The CDR3 DNA reads as TGTGCCAGCACCATAAGGAGACAGGTGAACACTGAAGCTTTCTTT. This translates into CASTIRRQVNTEAFF.